This T cell receptor (beta chain) is drawn from a study of blood T cell repertoires in COVID-19. As for the study in general: The United States, Italy and Spain were the sources of the acute and convalescent COVID-19 samples. PBMCs, B-cell-depleted T cells, or T cells were the source of the cDNA or gDNA that made up the material.

Data came from immunoSEQ multiplex PCR; TCRdb stores just in-frame clones and leaves some out. The sample yields roughly 62,000 clones, around 85% seen once. This clone was detected a few times. V was pared by 5 bases and J by 4 bases, with 9 bases of the junction left unmatched. The CDR3 has 15 residues. From germline, CDR1 is LNHDA and CDR2 SQIVND (reference sequence). This TCR came from a man aged 55 to 70 with acute or convalescent COVID-19. The sample consisted of peripheral blood. The chain uses TRBV19 and TRBJ1-2; 8 bases align to TRBD1. The CDR3 coding sequence is TGTGCCAGTAGTGACCTCAGGACAGGGACCTATGGCTACACCTTC. Encoded protein: CASSDLRTGTYGYTF.